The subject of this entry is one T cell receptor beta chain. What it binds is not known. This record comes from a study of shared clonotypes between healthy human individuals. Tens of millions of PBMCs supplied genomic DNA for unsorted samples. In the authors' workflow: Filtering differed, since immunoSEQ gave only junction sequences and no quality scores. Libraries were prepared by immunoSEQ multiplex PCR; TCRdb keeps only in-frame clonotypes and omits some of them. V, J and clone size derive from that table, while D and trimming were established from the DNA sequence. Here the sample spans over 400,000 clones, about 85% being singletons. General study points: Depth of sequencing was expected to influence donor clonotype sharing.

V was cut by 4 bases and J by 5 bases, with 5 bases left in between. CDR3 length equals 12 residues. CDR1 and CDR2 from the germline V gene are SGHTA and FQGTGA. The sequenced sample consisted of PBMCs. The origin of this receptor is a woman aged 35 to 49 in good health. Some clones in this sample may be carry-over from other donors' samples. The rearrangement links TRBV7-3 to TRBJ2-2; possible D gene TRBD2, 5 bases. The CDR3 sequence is CASSSGTGELFF. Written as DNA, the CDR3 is TGTGCCAGCAGCTCGGGAACCGGGGAGCTGTTTTTT.